This T cell receptor beta chain was captured in a study of T cell changes during pregnancy in multiple sclerosis. Trimming left V 6 bases short and J 6 bases short, with 8 bases between. The germline V gene has CDR1 KGHSH and CDR2 LQKENI. The CDR3 is 11 residues long. The table came from immunoSEQ multiplex PCR; TCRdb's copy has only in-frame clones and leaves some out. The sample carries about 77,000 clones, more than 85% recorded once. This clonotype originated in a female donor in good health, enrolled as a control in a pregnancy study. The chain recombines TRBV18 with TRBJ2-5; no reliable D call. Sequencing used peripheral blood, obtained after pregnancy. The chain's CDR3 is CASSPGQTQYF. CDR3 nucleotide sequence: TGTGCCAGCTCCCCTGGGCAGACCCAGTACTTC.